A selection of T cell receptor beta chains follows, all from one sample in a study of blood T cell repertoires in COVID-19. The protocol was immunoSEQ multiplex PCR, while the TCRdb copy is restricted to in-frame clones and leaves out a portion. The repertoire holds 35,000 to 45,000 clones, 75% to 90% seen once, with just over 20% in the top ten. Sequencing used peripheral blood. Source of these receptors: a man aged 55 to 70 with acute or convalescent COVID-19. Both conserved end residues are part of each CDR3. The D gene is left open where the match is weak. Clone size is given for some rows only: seen once, a few or many times, or a class if the clone is expanded.

CDR3nt	CDR3aa	abundance	v_gene	j_gene	d_gene
TGTGCCACCAGTGATTCTCCCGACGGAGGCTATGGCTACACCTTC	CATSDSPDGGYGYTF	once	TRBV24-1	TRBJ1-2	NA
TGCGCCAGCAGCTCCCAGACAGGGGAAGAGACCCAGTACTTC	CASSSQTGEETQYF	NA	TRBV5-1	TRBJ2-5	TRBD1
TGCGCCAGCAGCCAAGGACAGGGGGCCGGGGTTGGCTATGGCTACACCTTC	CASSQGQGAGVGYGYTF	NA	TRBV4-1	TRBJ1-2	TRBD1
TGTGCCAGTCGGGACAGGGGGCTCGGTCAGCCCCAGCATTTT	CASRDRGLGQPQHF	NA	TRBV28	TRBJ1-5	TRBD1
TGTGCCAGCAGCCATAGTCAGGGTTGGGGCACTGAAGCTTTCTTT	CASSHSQGWGTEAFF	NA	TRBV14	TRBJ1-1	NA
TGTGCCAGCAGCCCCAACAGACAGGGCGAAGCTTTCTTT	CASSPNRQGEAFF	NA	TRBV3-1/TRBV3-2	TRBJ1-1	TRBD1
TGTGCCAGCAGCTTGGCAGGGGTGGGATCACCCCTCCACTTT	CASSLAGVGSPLHF	NA	TRBV5-6	TRBJ1-6	NA
TGTGCCAGCAGTTCCGCGGGGGGGGGTGGCGGCCCCCAAGAGACCCAGTACTTC	CASSSAGGGGGPQETQYF	NA	TRBV27	TRBJ2-5	TRBD2
TGTGCCAGTCGGTCGGGAGGTCTAACAGATACGCAGTATTTT	CASRSGGLTDTQYF	NA	TRBV18	TRBJ2-3	TRBD2
TGTGCCAGCAGGCCTAGCGGGGGCTCTGGGGCCAACGTCCTGACTTTC	CASRPSGGSGANVLTF	NA	TRBV6-4	TRBJ2-6	TRBD2
TGTGCCAGTAACCTACAGGGTTTTGGGACTGAAGCTTTCTTT	CASNLQGFGTEAFF	few	TRBV19	TRBJ1-1	NA
TGCGCCAGCAGCCAAGCACTAGCGGCCAACACCGGGGAGCTGTTTTTT	CASSQALAANTGELFF	few	TRBV4-1	TRBJ2-2	TRBD2
TGTGCCATACAGGGCTCCCACTATGGCTACACCTTC	CAIQGSHYGYTF	NA	TRBV6-5	TRBJ1-2	NA
TGTGCCAGCAGCCAAGAGGGGAGAACCAACGAGCAGTACTTC	CASSQEGRTNEQYF	NA	TRBV3-1/TRBV3-2	TRBJ2-7	NA
TGTGCCAGTAGCAGGGTGGGGAACACTGAAGCTTTCTTT	CASSRVGNTEAFF	few	TRBV19	TRBJ1-1	NA
TGCAGCGTCCAGGACAGAGAAGCTTTCTTT	CSVQDREAFF	NA	TRBV29-1	TRBJ1-1	NA
TGCGCCAGCAGTCAATGCCGACAGGGGGAGACTAACACTGAAGCTTTCTTT	CASSQCRQGETNTEAFF	NA	TRBV23-1	TRBJ1-1	TRBD1
TGTGCCAGCAGCGGAGCAGATCCGGGATTAAACTATGGCTACACCTTC	CASSGADPGLNYGYTF	NA	TRBV11-3	TRBJ1-2	NA
TGTGCCAGTAGTAGTGTGCGGAACACTGAAGCTTTCTTT	CASSSVRNTEAFF	NA	TRBV19	TRBJ1-1	NA
TGTGCCACCAGTGACTCCCTAACAGGCAAAAACATTCAGTACTTC	CATSDSLTGKNIQYF	NA	TRBV24-1	TRBJ2-4	NA
TGTGCCAGTAGTATGTCGACAGGTACAGACTCACCCCTCCACTTT	CASSMSTGTDSPLHF	NA	TRBV19	TRBJ1-6	NA
TGCAGCATTCCTGGGGGCAATACTAACACTGAAGCTTTCTTT	CSIPGGNTNTEAFF	NA	TRBV29-1	TRBJ1-1	NA
TGTGCCAGCAGGGGAGGCGGTGAGCAGTTCTTC	CASRGGGEQFF	NA	TRBV12-3/TRBV12-4	TRBJ2-1	NA
TGTGCCAGCTCCACGACCCGGCAGGGAGGGGAAAAACTGTTTTTT	CASSTTRQGGEKLFF	NA	TRBV2	TRBJ1-4	NA
TGTGCCAGCAGCCCACAGGGGGGAGGCACCGGGGAGCTGTTTTTT	CASSPQGGGTGELFF	NA	TRBV11-2	TRBJ2-2	TRBD1
TGTGCTAGTGCCACCCGGGACGCCTACCGGGGGGCTGAAGCTTTCTTT	CASATRDAYRGAEAFF	NA	TRBV12-5	TRBJ1-1	NA
TGCGCCAGCAGCTTGGAGGGGAATTCACCCCTCCACTTT	CASSLEGNSPLHF	few	TRBV5-1	TRBJ1-6	NA
TGTGCCAGCAGCCACAGGGTTATGGATGAGCAGTTCTTC	CASSHRVMDEQFF	NA	TRBV11-2	TRBJ2-1	NA